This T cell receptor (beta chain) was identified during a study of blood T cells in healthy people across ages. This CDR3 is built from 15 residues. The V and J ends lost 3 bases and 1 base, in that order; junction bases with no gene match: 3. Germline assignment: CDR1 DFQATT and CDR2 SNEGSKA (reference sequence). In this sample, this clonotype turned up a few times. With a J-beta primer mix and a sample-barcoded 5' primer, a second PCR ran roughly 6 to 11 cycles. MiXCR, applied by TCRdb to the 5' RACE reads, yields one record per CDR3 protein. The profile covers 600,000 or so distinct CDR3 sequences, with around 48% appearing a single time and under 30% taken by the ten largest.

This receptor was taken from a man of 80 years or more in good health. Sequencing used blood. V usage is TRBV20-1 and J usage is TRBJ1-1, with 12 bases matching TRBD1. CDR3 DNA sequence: TGCAGTGCTAGTGGGGGACAGGGGGCGAACACTGAAGCTTTCTTT. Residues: CSASGGQGANTEAFF.